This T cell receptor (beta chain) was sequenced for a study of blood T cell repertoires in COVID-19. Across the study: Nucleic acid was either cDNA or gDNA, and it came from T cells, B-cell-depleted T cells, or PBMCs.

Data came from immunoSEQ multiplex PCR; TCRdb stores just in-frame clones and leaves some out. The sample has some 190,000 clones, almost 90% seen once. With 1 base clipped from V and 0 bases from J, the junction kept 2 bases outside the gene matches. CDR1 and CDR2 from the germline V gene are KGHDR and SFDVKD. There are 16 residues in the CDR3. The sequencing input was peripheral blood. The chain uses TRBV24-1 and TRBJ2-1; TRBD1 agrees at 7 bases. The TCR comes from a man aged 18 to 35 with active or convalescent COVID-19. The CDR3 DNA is TGTGCCACCAGTGATTTCTACAGGGGCTCCTACAATGAGCAGTTCTTC. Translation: CATSDFYRGSYNEQFF.